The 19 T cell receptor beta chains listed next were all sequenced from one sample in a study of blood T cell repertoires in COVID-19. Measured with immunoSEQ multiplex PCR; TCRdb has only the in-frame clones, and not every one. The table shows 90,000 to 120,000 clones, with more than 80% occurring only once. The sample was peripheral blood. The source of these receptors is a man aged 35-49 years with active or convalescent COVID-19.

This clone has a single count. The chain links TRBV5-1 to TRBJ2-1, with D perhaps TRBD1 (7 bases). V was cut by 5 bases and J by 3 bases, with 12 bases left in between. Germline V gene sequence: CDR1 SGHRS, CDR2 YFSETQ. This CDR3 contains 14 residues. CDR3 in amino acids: CASSSQGGYNEQFF. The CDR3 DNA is TGCGCCAGCAGTTCTCAGGGGGGCTACAATGAGCAGTTCTTC.

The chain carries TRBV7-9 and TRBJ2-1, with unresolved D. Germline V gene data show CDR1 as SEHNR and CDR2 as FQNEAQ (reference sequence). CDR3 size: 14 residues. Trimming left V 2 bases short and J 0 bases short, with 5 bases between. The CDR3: CASSLYRSYNEQFF. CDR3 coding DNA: TGTGCCAGCAGCTTATATCGCTCCTACAATGAGCAGTTCTTC. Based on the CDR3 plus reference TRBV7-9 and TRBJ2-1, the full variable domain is DTGVSQNPRHKITKRGQNVTFRCDPISEHNRLYWYRQTLGQGPEFLTYFQNEAQLEKSRLLSDRFSAERPKGSFSTLEIQRTEQGDSAMYLCASSLYRSYNEQFFGPGTRLTVL.

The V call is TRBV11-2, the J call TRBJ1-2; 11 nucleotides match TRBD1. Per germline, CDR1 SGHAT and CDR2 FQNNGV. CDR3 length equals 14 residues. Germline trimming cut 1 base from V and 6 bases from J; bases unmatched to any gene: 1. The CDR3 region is CASSLGTGGDGYTF. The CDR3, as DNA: TGTGCCAGCAGCTTAGGGACAGGGGGCGATGGCTACACCTTC. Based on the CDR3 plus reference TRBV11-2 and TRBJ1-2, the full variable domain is EAGVAQSPRYKIIEKRQSVAFWCNPISGHATLYWYQQILGQGPKLLIQFQNNGVVDDSQLPKDRFSAERLKGVDSTLKIQPAKLEDSAVYLCASSLGTGGDGYTFGSGTRLTVV.

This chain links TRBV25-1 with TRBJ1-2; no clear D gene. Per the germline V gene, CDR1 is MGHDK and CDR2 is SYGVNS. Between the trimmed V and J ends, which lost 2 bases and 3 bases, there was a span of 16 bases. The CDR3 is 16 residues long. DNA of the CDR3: TGTGCCAGCAGTGAAAGTGGTCTGGGCAGATACTATGGCTACACCTTC. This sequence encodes CASSESGLGRYYGYTF.

This CDR3 is CASSLSSGNYEQYF. Here the CDR3 DNA reads TGTGCCAGCAGCTTGTCGTCAGGGAACTACGAGCAGTACTTC. This sequence joins TRBV11-2 and TRBJ2-7; D perhaps matches TRBD1 (5 bases). Germline V CDR1 and CDR2: SGHAT, FQNNGV. CDR3 length: 14 amino acids. Trimming took off 3 bases at V and 3 bases at J, with 12 bases between the two ends.

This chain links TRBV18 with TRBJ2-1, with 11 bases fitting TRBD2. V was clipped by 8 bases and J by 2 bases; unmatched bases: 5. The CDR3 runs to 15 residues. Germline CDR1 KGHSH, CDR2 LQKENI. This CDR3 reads CASTSGSLTYNEQFF. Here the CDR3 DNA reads TGTGCCAGCACTAGCGGGAGTCTGACCTACAATGAGCAGTTCTTC. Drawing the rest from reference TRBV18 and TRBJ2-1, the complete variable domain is NAGVMQNPRHLVRRRGQEARLRCSPMKGHSHVYWYRQLPEEGLKFMVYLQKENIIDESGMPKERFSAEFPKEGPSILRIQQVVRGDSAAYFCASTSGSLTYNEQFFGPGTRLTVL.

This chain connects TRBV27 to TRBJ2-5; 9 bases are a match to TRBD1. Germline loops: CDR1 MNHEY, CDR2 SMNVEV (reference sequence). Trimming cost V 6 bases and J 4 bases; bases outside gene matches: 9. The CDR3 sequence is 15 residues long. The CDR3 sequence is CASRTGTGRLETQYF. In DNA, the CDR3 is TGTGCCAGCAGAACCGGGACAGGGCGTCTAGAGACCCAGTACTTC.

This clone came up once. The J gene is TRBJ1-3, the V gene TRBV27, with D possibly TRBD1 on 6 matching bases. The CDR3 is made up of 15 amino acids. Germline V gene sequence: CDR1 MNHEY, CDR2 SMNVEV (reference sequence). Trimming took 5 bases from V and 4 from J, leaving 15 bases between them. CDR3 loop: CASSIQGVIGNTIYF. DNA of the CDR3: TGTGCCAGCAGTATACAGGGAGTTATAGGAAACACCATATATTTT.

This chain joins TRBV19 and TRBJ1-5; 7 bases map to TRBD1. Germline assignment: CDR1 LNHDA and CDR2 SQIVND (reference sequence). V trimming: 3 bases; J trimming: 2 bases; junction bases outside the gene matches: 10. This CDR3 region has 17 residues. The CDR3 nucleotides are TGTGCCAGTAGTATGTTAGGACAGGCTCTGGGCAATCAGCCCCAGCATTTT. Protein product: CASSMLGQALGNQPQHF. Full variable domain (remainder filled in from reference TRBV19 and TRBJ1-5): DGGITQSPKYLFRKEGQNVTLSCEQNLNHDAMYWYRQDPGQGLRLIYYSQIVNDFQKGDIAEGYSVSREKKESFPLTVTSAQKNPTAFYLCASSMLGQALGNQPQHFGDGTRLSIL.

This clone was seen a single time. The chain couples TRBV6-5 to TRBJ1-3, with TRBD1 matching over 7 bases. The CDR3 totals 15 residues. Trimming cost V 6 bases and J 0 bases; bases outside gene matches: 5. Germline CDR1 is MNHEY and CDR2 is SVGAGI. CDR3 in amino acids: CASRQGPNSGNTIYF. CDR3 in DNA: TGTGCCAGCAGACAGGGGCCAAACTCTGGAAACACCATATATTTT.

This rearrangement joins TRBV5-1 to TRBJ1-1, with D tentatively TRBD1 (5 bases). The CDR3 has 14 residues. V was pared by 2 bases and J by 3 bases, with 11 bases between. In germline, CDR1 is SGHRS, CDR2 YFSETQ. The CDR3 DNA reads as TGCGCCAGCAGCTTATGGGGCGGGGACACTGAAGCTTTCTTT. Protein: CASSLWGGDTEAFF.

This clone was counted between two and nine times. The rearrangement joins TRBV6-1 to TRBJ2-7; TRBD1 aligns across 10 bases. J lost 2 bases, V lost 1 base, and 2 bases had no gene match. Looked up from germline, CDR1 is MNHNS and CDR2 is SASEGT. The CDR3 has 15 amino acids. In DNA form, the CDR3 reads TGTGCCAGCAGTGAAGTAGACAGGGGGCCCTACGAGCAGTACTTC. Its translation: CASSEVDRGPYEQYF.

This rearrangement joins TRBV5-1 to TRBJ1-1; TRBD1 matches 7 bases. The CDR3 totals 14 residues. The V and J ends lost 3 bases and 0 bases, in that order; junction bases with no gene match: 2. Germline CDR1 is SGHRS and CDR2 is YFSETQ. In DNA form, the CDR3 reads TGCGCCAGCAGCTCGGGACAGATGAACACTGAAGCTTTCTTT. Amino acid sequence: CASSSGQMNTEAFF. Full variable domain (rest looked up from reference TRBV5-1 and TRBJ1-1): KAGVTQTPRYLIKTRGQQVTLSCSPISGHRSVSWYQQTPGQGLQFLFEYFSETQRNKGNFPGRFSGRQFSNSRSEMNVSTLELGDSALYLCASSSGQMNTEAFFGQGTRLTVV.

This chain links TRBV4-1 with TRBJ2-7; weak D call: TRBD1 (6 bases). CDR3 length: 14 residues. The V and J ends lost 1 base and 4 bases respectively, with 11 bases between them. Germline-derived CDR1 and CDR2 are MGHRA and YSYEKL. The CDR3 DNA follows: TGCGCCAGCAGCCAAGGGCCAGGGGATTACGAGCAGTACTTC. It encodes CASSQGPGDYEQYF.

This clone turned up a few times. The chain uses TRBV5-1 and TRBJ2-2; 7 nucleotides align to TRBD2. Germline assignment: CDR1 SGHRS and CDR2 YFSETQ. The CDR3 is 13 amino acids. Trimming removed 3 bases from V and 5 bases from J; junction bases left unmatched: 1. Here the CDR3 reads CASSWGGTGELFF. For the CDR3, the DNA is TGCGCCAGCAGCTGGGGAGGGACCGGGGAGCTGTTTTTT.

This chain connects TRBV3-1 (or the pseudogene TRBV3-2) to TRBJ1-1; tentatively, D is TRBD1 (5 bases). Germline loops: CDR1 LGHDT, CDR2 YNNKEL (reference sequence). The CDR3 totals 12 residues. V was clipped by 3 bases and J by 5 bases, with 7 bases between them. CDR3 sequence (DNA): TGTGCCAGCAGCCAGCGGGGGACTGAAGCTTTCTTT. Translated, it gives CASSQRGTEAFF.

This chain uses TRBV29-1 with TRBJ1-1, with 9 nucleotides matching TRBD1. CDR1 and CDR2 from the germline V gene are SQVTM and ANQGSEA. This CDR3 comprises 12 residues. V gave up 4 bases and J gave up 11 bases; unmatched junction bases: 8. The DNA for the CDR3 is TGCAGCGTTGTGAGACAGGGGGTTTCGGCTTTCTTT. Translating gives CSVVRQGVSAFF.

The CDR3 protein is CASSFLGGFRVPGELFF. CDR3 in DNA: TGTGCCAGCAGCTTTCTCGGAGGATTTCGGGTCCCCGGGGAGCTGTTTTTT. The chain recombines TRBV5-5 with TRBJ2-2, with D maybe TRBD2 (5 bases). Germline-derived CDR1 and CDR2 are SGHKS and YYEKEE (reference sequence). Trimming cost V 2 bases and J 6 bases, with 20 bases left between them. The CDR3 consists of 17 residues.

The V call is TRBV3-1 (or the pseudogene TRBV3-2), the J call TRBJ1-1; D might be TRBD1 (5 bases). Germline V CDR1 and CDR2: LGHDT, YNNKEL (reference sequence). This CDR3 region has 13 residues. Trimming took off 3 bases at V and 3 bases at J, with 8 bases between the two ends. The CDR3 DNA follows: TGTGCCAGCAGCCACCAGACAGACACTGAAGCTTTCTTT. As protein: CASSHQTDTEAFF.